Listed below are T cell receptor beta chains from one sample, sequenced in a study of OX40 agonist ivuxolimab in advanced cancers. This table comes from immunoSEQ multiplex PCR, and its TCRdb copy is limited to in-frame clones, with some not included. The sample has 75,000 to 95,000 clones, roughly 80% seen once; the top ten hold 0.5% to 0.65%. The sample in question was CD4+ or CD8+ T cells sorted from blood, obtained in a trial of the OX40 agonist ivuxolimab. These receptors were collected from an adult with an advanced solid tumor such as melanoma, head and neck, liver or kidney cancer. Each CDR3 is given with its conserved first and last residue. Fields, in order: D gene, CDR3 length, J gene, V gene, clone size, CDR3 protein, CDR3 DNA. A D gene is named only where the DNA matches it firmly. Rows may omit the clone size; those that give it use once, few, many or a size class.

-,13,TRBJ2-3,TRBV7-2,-,CASSLLAEGGQYF,TGTGCCAGCAGCTTATTGGCCGAAGGGGGGCAGTATTTT
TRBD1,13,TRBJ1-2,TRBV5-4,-,CASSPDRDYGYTF,TGTGCCAGCAGCCCGGACAGGGACTATGGCTACACCTTC
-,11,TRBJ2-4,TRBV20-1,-,CSGGGDNIQYF,TGCAGTGGAGGAGGGGATAACATTCAGTACTTC
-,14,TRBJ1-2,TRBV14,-,CASSQYLDVRGYTF,TGTGCCAGCAGCCAATACCTGGACGTGAGAGGCTACACCTTC
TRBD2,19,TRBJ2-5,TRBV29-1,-,CSVGGLAGGGGLHGETQYF,TGCAGCGTTGGGGGACTAGCGGGAGGAGGTGGACTCCACGGAGAGACCCAGTACTTC
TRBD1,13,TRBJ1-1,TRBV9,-,CASSRDSHTEAFF,TGTGCCAGCAGCCGGGACAGCCACACTGAAGCTTTCTTT
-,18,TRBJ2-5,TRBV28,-,CASSSAQGRRYSRETQYF,TGTGCCAGCAGTTCAGCTCAGGGGAGACGGTACTCAAGAGAGACCCAGTACTTC
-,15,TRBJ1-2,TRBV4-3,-,CASSQEMFLGDGYTF,TGCGCCAGCAGCCAAGAAATGTTCCTAGGGGATGGCTACACCTTC
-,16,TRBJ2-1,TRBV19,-,CASSIIGAGSTNEQFF,TGTGCCAGTAGTATAATCGGGGCCGGGTCTACCAATGAGCAGTTCTTC
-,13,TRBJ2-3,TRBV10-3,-,CAISERESDTQYF,TGTGCCATCAGTGAGCGGGAGTCAGATACGCAGTATTTT
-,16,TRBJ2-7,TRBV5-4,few,CASSFSRRTVGGEQYF,TGTGCCAGCAGCTTTTCACGGAGGACAGTTGGCGGCGAGCAGTACTTC
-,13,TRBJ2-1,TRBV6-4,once,CASSVTINNEQFF,TGTGCCAGCAGTGTGACCATTAACAATGAGCAGTTCTTC
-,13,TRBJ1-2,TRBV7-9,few,CASSPDRTLGYTF,TGTGCCAGCAGCCCCGACAGGACTCTTGGCTACACCTTC
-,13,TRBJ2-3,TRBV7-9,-,CASSTAGTDTQYF,TGTGCCAGCAGCACGGCGGGCACAGATACGCAGTATTTT
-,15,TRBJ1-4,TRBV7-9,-,CASSRTQGLGEKLFF,TGTGCCAGCAGCCGCACTCAGGGTTTGGGTGAAAAACTGTTTTTT
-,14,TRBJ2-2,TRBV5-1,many,CASKLKGNTGELFF,TGCGCCAGTAAACTCAAGGGGAACACCGGGGAGCTGTTTTTT
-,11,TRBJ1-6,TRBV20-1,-,CSASANSPLHF,TGCAGTGCAAGCGCTAATTCACCCCTCCACTTT
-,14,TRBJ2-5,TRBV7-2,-,CASSLLNGLETQYF,TGTGCCAGCAGCCTCCTAAATGGGCTCGAGACCCAGTACTTC
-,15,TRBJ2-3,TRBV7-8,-,CASRHRPRSTDTQYF,TGTGCCAGCAGACACAGGCCGCGTAGCACAGATACGCAGTATTTT
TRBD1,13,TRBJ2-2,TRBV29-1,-,CSVDRVNTGELFF,TGCAGCGTCGACAGGGTAAACACCGGGGAGCTGTTTTTT
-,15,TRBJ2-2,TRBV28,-,CASSFFRVVPGELFF,TGTGCCAGCAGTTTCTTTAGGGTAGTGCCCGGGGAGCTGTTTTTT
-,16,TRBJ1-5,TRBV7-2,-,CASSPSTQGLVQPQHF,TGTGCCAGCAGCCCAAGCACCCAGGGGTTGGTTCAGCCCCAGCATTTT
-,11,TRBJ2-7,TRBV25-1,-,CASSEGTDPYF,TGTGCCAGCAGTGAAGGTACAGATCCGTACTTC
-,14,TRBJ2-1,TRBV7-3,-,CASSFNFHDNEQFF,TGTGCCAGCAGCTTTAACTTCCACGACAATGAGCAGTTCTTC
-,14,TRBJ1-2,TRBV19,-,CASSILPRNYGYTF,TGTGCCAGTAGTATATTACCCCGGAACTATGGCTACACCTTC
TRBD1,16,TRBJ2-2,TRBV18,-,CASSQTKDRATGELFF,TGTGCCAGCTCACAAACAAAGGACAGGGCGACCGGGGAGCTGTTTTTT
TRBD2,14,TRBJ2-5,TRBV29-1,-,CSAIAGPRQETQYF,TGCAGCGCTATAGCGGGACCCCGCCAAGAGACCCAGTACTTC
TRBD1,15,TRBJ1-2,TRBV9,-,CASSGGGRGPLGYTF,TGTGCCAGCAGCGGGGGTGGCAGGGGGCCTCTTGGCTACACCTTC